Listed here is a single TCR beta chain. The sample belongs to a study of shared T cell receptors in the human thymus. The repertoire was sequenced with immunoSEQ multiplex PCR; TCRdb's copy has only in-frame clones and lacks some. The profile shows some 700,000 clones, 88% of them singletons. This sample was also put to use in a study of human thymus T cells. That investigation notes: Thymic material originated from resections removed in the course of corrective heart surgery. Related research examined unrelated individuals and reported that their thymic repertoires overlapped highly.

The sequence was collected from a boy in the first two years of life with a congenital heart defect. Sequences were obtained from thymocytes.

Here the CDR3 DNA reads TGTGCCAGCAGTAAAGGTCGCCTAGCGGGAGGTGGTGAGCAGTTCTTC. It specifies CASSKGRLAGGGEQFF. The chain joins TRBV6-1 to TRBJ2-1; TRBD2 aligns across 11 bases. The CDR3 totals 16 residues. Trimming at V came to 5 bases and at J to 9 bases, leaving 12 bases not matched to a gene. CDR1 and CDR2 from the germline V gene are MNHNS and SASEGT.